This TCR beta chain appears in the sequencing data of a study of control samples from healthy donors and cancer patients (dated by TCRdb to the early 2020s). CDR1 and CDR2, per the germline V gene, are MNHEY and SVGEGT. Cut back by 0 bases and 6 bases, the V and J ends lie 12 bases apart. The CDR3 numbers 14 residues from cysteine through phenylalanine. The kept DNA is CDR3 alone, 42 bases in frame from the first base. The library was produced with the immunoSEQ multiplex PCR assay. In TCRdb, the immuneACCESS table is reduced to in-frame sequences with V and J assigned. These tables do not hold every clone; where another copy was compared, an unresolved V gene accounts for under half, and the others remain unexplained. This sample holds 75,000 to 95,000 clones; approximately 93% were observed only once. In total, the top ten clones hold approximately 1.5% of the sample. Concerning this clone itself: Its antigen remains unidentified. Base qualities are not recorded, but no much larger clone differs from it by a single base.

The V and J genes are TRBV6-2 or TRBV6-3 and TRBJ2-7, and perhaps TRBD1 as D gene, on 6 matching bases. The receptor was isolated from a woman aged 25 to 39 in good health. Material for sequencing was blood. The CDR3 reads CASSYSAGASEQYF. The DNA reads as follows: TGTGCCAGCAGTTACTCTGCAGGGGCGAGCGAGCAGTACTTC.